The rows below give T cell receptor beta chains drawn from one sample of a study of post-analysis software for immune sequencing data. TCRdb reprocessed the PCR reads with MiXCR, giving one entry per CDR3 protein. The top ten clones hold about 12% of a sample with hundreds of thousands of distinct CDR3 sequences, roughly 46% of them seen once. Material: blood. The source is a girl aged 10-17 years with multiple sclerosis. Both conserved end residues are part of each CDR3. Fields, in order: V gene, D gene, J gene, clone size, CDR3 DNA, CDR3 protein. The D gene is left open where the match is weak. Size is omitted from some rows. Given values are once, few, many or a class for expanded clones.

>TRBV12-3/TRBV12-4|TRBD1|TRBJ2-1|few
TGTGCCAGCAGTTTACGACAGGGGGGCAATGAGCAGTTCTTC
CASSLRQGGNEQFF
>TRBV4-1|TRBD2|TRBJ2-1|few
TGCGCCAGCAGCCAAGGTAGTTTACTAGCGGGGGAAGAGCAGTTCTTC
CASSQGSLLAGEEQFF
>TRBV29-1|TRBD1|TRBJ1-6|-
TGCAGCGCCTCACCGGGACAGGGGGTTTGTAATTCACCCCTCCACTTT
CSASPGQGVCNSPLHF
>TRBV6-2/TRBV6-3|-|TRBJ2-3|few
TGTGCCAGCAGTTATGAGACACTCAAACCCACAGATACGCAGTATTTT
CASSYETLKPTDTQYF
>TRBV7-9|-|TRBJ1-5|few
TGTGCCAGCTCACTTCAGAGACAGGACCATGTTAGCAATCAGCCCCAGCATTTT
CASSLQRQDHVSNQPQHF
>TRBV14|-|TRBJ1-6|-
TGTGCCAGCAGCCTACTTCCAGGTGCCAATTCACCCCTCCACTTT
CASSLLPGANSPLHF
>TRBV6-1|-|TRBJ2-7|-
TGTGCCAGCAGGGGCCAGAGACATATGGCCTACGAGCAGTACTTC
CASRGQRHMAYEQYF
>TRBV18|TRBD1|TRBJ2-7|many
TGTGCCAGCTCATCCGGACAGGGCGAGCAGTACTTC
CASSSGQGEQYF
>TRBV4-1|TRBD2|TRBJ2-7|few
TGCGCCAGCAGCCAGTGGGCCAAGGGACTAGCCTACGAGCAGTACTTC
CASSQWAKGLAYEQYF
>TRBV4-1|TRBD2|TRBJ2-3|-
TGCGCCAGCAGCCAAGCACCCGGCCTAGCGGGAGTTGCAGATACGCAGTATTTT
CASSQAPGLAGVADTQYF
>TRBV24-1|TRBD1|TRBJ2-5|few
TGTGCCACCAGCGCTACCGGGACAGGGACGGAGTACTTC
CATSATGTGTEYF
>TRBV15|-|TRBJ1-1|-
TGTGCCACCAGCAGAGACGTGGACCGGGCTTTCTTT
CATSRDVDRAFF
>TRBV20-1|-|TRBJ2-4|-
TGCAGTGCTAGCCAGTTCAGCAGTCTAGCCAAAAACATTCAGTACTTC
CSASQFSSLAKNIQYF
>TRBV24-1|-|TRBJ1-2|-
TGTGCCACCAGTGCTCCACCCTCGACAGCTAACTATGGCTACACCTTC
CATSAPPSTANYGYTF
>TRBV7-8|-|TRBJ1-5|-
TGTGCCAGCAGCCCCCGGGCAAGGCTGGGCAATCAGCCCCAGCATTTT
CASSPRARLGNQPQHF
>TRBV28|TRBD2|TRBJ2-3|-
TGTGCCAGTAGTTCAGGGATCGGCGGGGGGAGCACAGATACGCAGTATTTT
CASSSGIGGGSTDTQYF
>TRBV9|TRBD2|TRBJ2-7|-
TGTGCCAGCAGCCCACTAGCGGGAAACCACGAGCAGTACTTC
CASSPLAGNHEQYF
>TRBV29-1|TRBD1|TRBJ1-2|few
TGCAGCGCCACAGACAGGGCGGTTGGCTACACCTTC
CSATDRAVGYTF
>TRBV5-1|TRBD1|TRBJ2-5|-
TGCGCCAGCAGCGTAGATGGGACAGGGATGGAAGAGACCCAGTACTTC
CASSVDGTGMEETQYF
>TRBV20-1|TRBD1|TRBJ2-7|-
TGCAGCGCTAGAGATCTACAGGGGTCAACCTACGAGCAGTACTTC
CSARDLQGSTYEQYF
>TRBV30|TRBD2|TRBJ2-1|few
TGTGCCTGGAGTCCCGGGACTAGCTCTTATCCCGAGCAGTTCTTC
CAWSPGTSSYPEQFF
>TRBV28|-|TRBJ2-2|once
TGTGCCAGCAGAACAACCGGGCAATCTGGGGCCGGGGAGCTGTTCTTT
CASRTTGQSGAGELFF
>TRBV20-1|-|TRBJ2-1|-
TGCAGTGCTAGTGAGCGGGCGCGCTTAAATGAGCAGTTCTTC
CSASERARLNEQFF
>TRBV20-1|TRBD2|TRBJ2-7|-
TGCAGTGCTAGATTGGTAGCGGGAGAGAGGACCTACGAGCAGTACTTC
CSARLVAGERTYEQYF
>TRBV5-1|-|TRBJ2-7|-
TGCGCCAGCAGCCTCCAGGGCGGTAGGGCTAAAAGGCCTCACGAGCAGTACTTC
CASSLQGGRAKRPHEQYF
>TRBV6-6|TRBD2|TRBJ2-7|few
TGTGCCAGCAGTAAACTAGCGGGAGAATCCTACGAGCAGTACTTC
CASSKLAGESYEQYF
>TRBV6-1|-|TRBJ1-5|few
TGTGCCAGCAGTCGGGACCGGAGCAATCAGCCCCAGCATTTT
CASSRDRSNQPQHF
>TRBV20-1|-|TRBJ2-1|-
TGCAGTGCTAGAGAAAGACGGGACAACTCCTACAATGAGCAGTTCTTC
CSARERRDNSYNEQFF
>TRBV25-1|-|TRBJ2-7|-
TGTGCCAGCAGTCATGGGATGGGGATCCGCGAGCAGTACTTC
CASSHGMGIREQYF
>TRBV5-4|TRBD2|TRBJ2-5|-
TGTGCCAGCAGCTTGGAAGGAGGGACTAGCGGAGAGACCCAGTACTTC
CASSLEGGTSGETQYF
>TRBV7-2|TRBD2|TRBJ2-1|-
TGTGCCAGCAGCTCGAGACTAGCGGATAACAATGAGCAGTTCTTC
CASSSRLADNNEQFF
>TRBV28|-|TRBJ2-7|-
TGTGCCAGCAGTCCTATATCCGGGACACTTTACGAGCAGTACTTC
CASSPISGTLYEQYF
>TRBV6-4|TRBD2|TRBJ2-3|many
TGTGCCAGCAGTGACTCGGCGGGAGGGGCAGATACGCAGTATTTT
CASSDSAGGADTQYF
>TRBV29-1|TRBD2|TRBJ2-4|many
TGCAGCGTTGGGACTAGCGGGAACATTCAGTACTTC
CSVGTSGNIQYF
>TRBV7-9|-|TRBJ1-1|-
TGTGCCAGCAGCCCTCCTCTGAACACTGAAGCTTTCTTT
CASSPPLNTEAFF
>TRBV12-3/TRBV12-4|TRBD2|TRBJ2-2|-
TGTGCCAGCAGTCTCTTAGCGGGAAATGGTCCCGGGGAGCTGTTTTTT
CASSLLAGNGPGELFF
>TRBV2|-|TRBJ1-4|-
TGTGCCAGCAGAGGGGAGGTCGGTGAAAAACTGTTTTTT
CASRGEVGEKLFF
>TRBV27|TRBD2|TRBJ2-1|-
TGTGCCAGCAGTTCGACTAGCGGGCTTGATACCTACAATGAGCAGTTCTTC
CASSSTSGLDTYNEQFF
>TRBV14|-|TRBJ1-1|-
TGTGCCGGCAGCCCAGGAGGGACAAGAACGGCTTTCTTT
CAGSPGGTRTAFF
>TRBV7-6|TRBD2|TRBJ2-1|few
TGTGCCAGCAGCTTCGGCGGACTAGCGGGCAATGAGCAGTTCTTC
CASSFGGLAGNEQFF
>TRBV28|-|TRBJ2-5|-
TGTGCCAGCAGTTCCTATACGGGGGCCCAGTACTTC
CASSSYTGAQYF
>TRBV7-2|TRBD2|TRBJ2-1|-
TGTGCCAGCAGCTTAGATATGCAGCGGGAGACTTACAATGAGCAGTTCTTC
CASSLDMQRETYNEQFF
>TRBV6-5|-|TRBJ2-7|few
TGTGCCAGCAGTTCCCCCACCGGTTCGGTCTACGAGCAGTACTTC
CASSSPTGSVYEQYF
>TRBV20-1|TRBD2|TRBJ2-2|-
TGCAGTGCTAGAGATCGACTAGCCAGCACCGGGGAGCTGTTTTTT
CSARDRLASTGELFF
>TRBV28|TRBD2|TRBJ2-1|-
TGTGCCAGCAGCCCCCCTGGGAGGGTTCGGTTTGAGCAGTTCTTC
CASSPPGRVRFEQFF
>TRBV7-8|-|TRBJ2-1|-
TGTGCCAGCAGCATAACCGGGACAAAATCCTACAATGAGCAGTTCTTC
CASSITGTKSYNEQFF
>TRBV24-1|TRBD2|TRBJ2-1|-
TGTGCCACCAGTGATTTTAGCGGGAGGGCGGTGAATGAGCAGTTCTTC
CATSDFSGRAVNEQFF
>TRBV20-1|-|TRBJ1-1|once
TGCAGTGCTCCCTTACTTTCCAGGGGCACTGAAGCTTTCTTT
CSAPLLSRGTEAFF
>TRBV10-3|-|TRBJ2-5|few
TGTGCCATCAGTGAGTCTAGAGAACAAGAGACCCAGTACTTC
CAISESREQETQYF
>TRBV7-2|-|TRBJ2-1|few
TGTGCCAGCAGCCCAGACTGGTACAATGAGCAGTTCTTC
CASSPDWYNEQFF
>TRBV15|-|TRBJ2-3|-
TGTGCCACCAGCAGAGATAGCACTAGCACAGATACGCAGTATTTT
CATSRDSTSTDTQYF
>TRBV25-1|-|TRBJ2-3|-
TGTGCCAGCAGTGGTCTGAGCGCAGATACGCAGTATTTT
CASSGLSADTQYF
>TRBV28|-|TRBJ1-1|-
TGTGCCAGCAGTTTTTGGGGGGCAGACACTGAAGCTTTCTTT
CASSFWGADTEAFF
>TRBV4-1|-|TRBJ2-5|-
TGCGCCAGCAGCCAAGATGCACCCCCGATCGGAGAGACCCAGTACTTC
CASSQDAPPIGETQYF
>TRBV5-1|TRBD1|TRBJ2-7|-
TGCGCCAGCAGCTGGGGACAGGGTGACTACGAGCAGTACTTC
CASSWGQGDYEQYF